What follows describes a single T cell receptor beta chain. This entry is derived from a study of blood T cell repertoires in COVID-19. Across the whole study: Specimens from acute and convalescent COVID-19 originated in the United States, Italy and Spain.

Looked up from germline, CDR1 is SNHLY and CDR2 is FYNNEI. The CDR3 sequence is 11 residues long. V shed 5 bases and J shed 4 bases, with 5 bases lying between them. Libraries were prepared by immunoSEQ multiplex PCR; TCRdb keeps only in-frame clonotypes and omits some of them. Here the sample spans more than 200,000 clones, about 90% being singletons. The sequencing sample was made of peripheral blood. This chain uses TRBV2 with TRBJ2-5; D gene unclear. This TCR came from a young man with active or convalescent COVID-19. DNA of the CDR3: TGTGCCAGCAGTTCAGGAGAGACCCAGTACTTC. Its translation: CASSSGETQYF.